This TCR beta chain was identified in a study of T cell repertoires in cytomegalovirus infection. This clonotype was detected a few times. The antigen remains undetermined. TCRdb reprocessed the reads via MiXCR and lists one record per CDR3 protein. The profile shows about 890,000 distinct CDR3 sequences, approximately 31% of them singletons. This CDR3 contains 16 residues. In germline, CDR1 is LGHNA, CDR2 YSLEER. J lost 2 bases, V lost 1 base, and 4 bases had no gene match. The V call is TRBV4-3, the J call TRBJ2-1; 8 bases line up with TRBD1. The sample here was cultured CD8+ T cells from PBMCs, taken from culture after CMV antigen stimulation. The clonotype originates from a human donor in good health (CMV status not recorded). Some clones in this sample may be carry-over from other donors' samples. The CDR3 protein is CASSQATGGAYNEQFF. As DNA, the CDR3 is TGCGCCAGCAGCCAAGCTACAGGGGGAGCCTACAATGAGCAGTTCTTC.